The 11 T cell receptor beta chains given below trace back to one sample, sequenced in a study of T cells in Graves' hyperthyroidism and ophthalmopathy. Template material for amplifying TCR beta CDR3 regions consisted of RNA transcripts. In the first-round RT-PCR of the TCR CDR3, the HTBI primer set was used. A single record per CDR3 protein comes from TCRdb applying MiXCR to the multiplex PCR reads. This table has hundreds of thousands of distinct CDR3 sequences, 14% appearing once. The sequenced material came from blood. These receptor sequences come from a woman aged 45 to 65 with Graves' ophthalmopathy.

This clonotype was counted at least ten times. J is TRBJ1-1 and V is TRBV4-3; tentative D call: TRBD1 (5 bases). V gave up 0 bases and J gave up 3 bases, with 11 bases separating them. The germline gives CDR1 LGHNA, CDR2 YSLEER. This CDR3 comprises 15 residues. The CDR3 spells CASSQEGTSHTEAFF. The CDR3 DNA follows: TGCGCCAGCAGCCAAGAGGGGACCTCTCACACTGAAGCTTTCTTT.

This clonotype was observed at least ten times. The V call is TRBV7-2, the J call TRBJ2-3; either TRBD1 or TRBD2 may supply D (5 bases each). V lost 2 bases and J 2 bases, leaving 11 bases between the germline ends. The CDR3 totals 15 residues. Looked up from germline, CDR1 is SGHTA and CDR2 is FQGNSA. CDR3 residues: CASSLFPGPTDTQYF. For the CDR3, the DNA is TGTGCCAGCAGCTTATTTCCGGGACCCACAGATACGCAGTATTTT.

CDR3 coding DNA: TGTGCCAGCAGCGTAGTTTCGGGACAGGGGGCTGGGGAGCAGTTCTTC. Protein product: CASSVVSGQGAGEQFF. The chain links TRBV9 to TRBJ2-1, with 12 nucleotides matching TRBD1. The germline V gene has CDR1 SGDLS and CDR2 YYNGEE. The CDR3 is 16 amino acids. The trim removed 0 bases at V and 10 bases at J, leaving 8 bases unmatched.

This clonotype was picked up many times. The CDR3: CASREASGTSTDTQYF. The CDR3 DNA reads TGCGCCAGCAGGGAGGCTAGCGGAACTAGCACAGATACGCAGTATTTT. The chain uses TRBV5-1 and TRBJ2-3, with TRBD2 matching 7 bases. Germline V gene data show CDR1 as SGHRS and CDR2 as YFSETQ. V shed 5 bases and J 0 bases; nucleotides not matched to a gene: 9. The CDR3 has 16 amino acids.

This clonotype was observed at least ten times. This chain connects TRBV7-2 to TRBJ2-7; 8 bases agree with TRBD1. The CDR3 is made up of 14 amino acids. The V and J ends lost 4 bases and 5 bases, in that order; junction bases with no gene match: 7. From germline, CDR1 is SGHTA and CDR2 FQGNSA. The CDR3 here is CASSSPGQGHEQYF. In DNA form, the CDR3 reads TGTGCCAGCAGCTCCCCCGGACAGGGCCACGAGCAGTACTTC.

This clonotype was recorded at least ten times. This chain links TRBV5-5 with TRBJ2-7; a weak D match, TRBD2 (6 bases). V lost 1 base and J 3 bases, leaving 11 bases between the germline ends. This CDR3 has 14 amino acids. Germline lookup yields CDR1 SGHKS and CDR2 YYEKEE (reference sequence). CDR3 amino acids: CASSLRTTLYEQYF. Here the CDR3 DNA reads TGTGCCAGCAGCTTGAGGACTACCCTCTACGAGCAGTACTTC.

This clonotype was counted ten times or more. The genes are TRBV5-1 and TRBJ2-1; 11 bases are a match to TRBD2. V was clipped by 4 bases and J by 4 bases; unmatched bases: 10. Germline lookup yields CDR1 SGHRS and CDR2 YFSETQ. The CDR3 is made up of 17 amino acids. CDR3 bases: TGCGCCAGCAGCCGGCACCCGGGACTAGCGGATTACAATGAGCAGTTCTTC. Protein product: CASSRHPGLADYNEQFF.

There are a few counts of this clonotype. V is TRBV27 and J is TRBJ1-2; 8 bases agree with TRBD1. V lost 5 bases, J lost 2 bases, and 10 bases stayed unmatched. CDR1 is MNHEY and CDR2 is SMNVEV in the germline V gene (reference sequence). The CDR3 extends over 16 amino acids. DNA for the CDR3: TGTGCCAGCAGTGCTAACCGGGACAGGCCGAACTATGGCTACACCTTC. Translating it yields CASSANRDRPNYGYTF.

The sample holds many counts of this clonotype. The chain couples TRBV7-9 to TRBJ2-1; D gene uncertain. V was clipped by 3 bases and J by 9 bases, with 12 bases between them. This CDR3 is 13 amino acids long. Germline V gene lookup returns CDR1 SEHNR and CDR2 FQNEAQ (reference sequence). The CDR3 reads CASSFGSWAEQFF. As DNA, the CDR3 is TGTGCCAGCAGCTTTGGTAGCTGGGCTGAGCAGTTCTTC.

This clonotype was detected ten times or more. This chain uses TRBV28 with TRBJ1-1, with 10 bases matching TRBD1. The CDR3 extends over 17 amino acids. Looked up from germline, CDR1 is MDHEN and CDR2 is SYDVKM. J lost 4 bases, V lost 2 bases, and 10 bases had no gene match. CDR3 amino acids: CASSLQTGGVVGTEAFF. The CDR3 DNA follows: TGTGCCAGCAGTTTACAGACAGGGGGCGTAGTGGGCACTGAAGCTTTCTTT.

At least ten counts were recorded for this clonotype. The genes are TRBV28 and TRBJ1-2, with D perhaps TRBD1 (5 bases). CDR1 MDHEN and CDR2 SYDVKM come from the germline V gene. This CDR3 has 14 amino acids. V lost 4 bases and J lost 7, with 16 bases in between. The CDR3 sequence is CASSSRPAGGGYTF. CDR3 DNA sequence: TGTGCCAGCAGTTCGAGGCCGGCGGGGGGTGGCTACACCTTC.